The clone carrying this TCR beta chain was detected many times. UMIs were added to TCR cDNA along with a universal primer site when it was made by 5'RACE template switching. MiXCR was run by TCRdb on the 5' RACE reads, yielding one entry per CDR3 protein. This repertoire shows 200,000 to 250,000 distinct CDR3 sequences, 2.5% to 3.5% found once; its top ten account for around 3%. The sample is drawn from a study of T cells after yellow fever vaccination. Germline V gene lookup returns CDR1 MNHEY and CDR2 SVGAGI. V was pared by 5 bases and J by 7 bases, with 12 bases between. The CDR3 length is 13 residues.

This clonotype originated in a man between 18 and 35 years old who received the YFV17D yellow fever vaccine. Source: CD4+ T cells sorted from PBMCs, taken 10 days after the yellow fever booster vaccination. This sequence joins TRBV6-5 and TRBJ1-5; D remains unclear. As DNA, the CDR3 is TGTGCCAGCAGTAAAGCTCTGAGACAGCCCCAGCATTTT. It is translated as CASSKALRQPQHF.